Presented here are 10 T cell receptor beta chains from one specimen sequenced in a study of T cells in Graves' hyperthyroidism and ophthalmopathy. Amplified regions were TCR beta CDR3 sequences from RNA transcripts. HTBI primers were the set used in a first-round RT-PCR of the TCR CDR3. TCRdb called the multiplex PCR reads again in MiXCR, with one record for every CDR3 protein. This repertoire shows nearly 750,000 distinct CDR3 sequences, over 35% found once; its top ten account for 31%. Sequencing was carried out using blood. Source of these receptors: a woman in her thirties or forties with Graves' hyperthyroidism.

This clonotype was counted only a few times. The CDR3 spells CASSLTGSRGYTF. The CDR3 coding sequence is TGTGCCAGCAGTTTGACCGGGTCCCGGGGCTACACCTTC. The J gene is TRBJ1-2, the V gene TRBV12-3 or TRBV12-4; unclear D gene. The CDR3 totals 13 residues. V was pared by 3 bases and J by 8 bases, with 13 bases between.

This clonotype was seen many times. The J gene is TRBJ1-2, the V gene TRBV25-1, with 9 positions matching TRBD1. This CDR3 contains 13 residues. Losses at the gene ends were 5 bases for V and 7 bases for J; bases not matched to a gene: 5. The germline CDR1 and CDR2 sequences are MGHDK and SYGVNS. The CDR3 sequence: CASSKGQGGGYTF. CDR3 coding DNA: TGTGCCAGCAGTAAGGGACAGGGTGGTGGCTACACCTTC.

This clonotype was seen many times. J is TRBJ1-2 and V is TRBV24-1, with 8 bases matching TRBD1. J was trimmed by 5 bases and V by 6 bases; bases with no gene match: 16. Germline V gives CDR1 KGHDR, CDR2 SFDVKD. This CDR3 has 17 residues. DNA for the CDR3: TGTGCCACCAGTTCGTTGGACAGGGCACGGGGACGGTATGGCTACACCTTC. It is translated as CATSSLDRARGRYGYTF.

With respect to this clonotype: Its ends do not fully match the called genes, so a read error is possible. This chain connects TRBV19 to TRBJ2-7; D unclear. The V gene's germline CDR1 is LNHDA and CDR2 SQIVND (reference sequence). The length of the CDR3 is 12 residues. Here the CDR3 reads CATSDTSYGQYF. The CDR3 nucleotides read TGTGCCACTTCAGACACATCCTACGGGCAGTACTTC.

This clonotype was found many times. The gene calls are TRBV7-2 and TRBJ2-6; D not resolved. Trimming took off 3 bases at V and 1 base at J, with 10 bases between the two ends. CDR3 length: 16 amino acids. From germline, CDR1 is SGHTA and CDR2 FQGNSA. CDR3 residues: CASSFASLSGANVLTF. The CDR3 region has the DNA TGTGCCAGCAGCTTTGCCAGTCTTTCTGGGGCCAACGTCCTGACTTTC.

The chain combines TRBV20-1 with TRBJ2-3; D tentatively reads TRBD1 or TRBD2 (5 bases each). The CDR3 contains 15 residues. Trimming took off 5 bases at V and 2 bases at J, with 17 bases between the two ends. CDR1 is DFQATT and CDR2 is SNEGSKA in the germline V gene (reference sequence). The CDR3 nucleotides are TGCAGTGCTGTGTTGGGGGTCGACGACACAGATACGCAGTATTTT. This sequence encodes CSAVLGVDDTDTQYF.

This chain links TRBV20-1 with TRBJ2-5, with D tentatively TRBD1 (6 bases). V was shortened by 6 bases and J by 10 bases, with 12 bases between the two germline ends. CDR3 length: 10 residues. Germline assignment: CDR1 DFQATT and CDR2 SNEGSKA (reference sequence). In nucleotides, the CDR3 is TGCAGTGCCGGGCAACAGGGCCAGTACTTC. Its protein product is CSAGQQGQYF.

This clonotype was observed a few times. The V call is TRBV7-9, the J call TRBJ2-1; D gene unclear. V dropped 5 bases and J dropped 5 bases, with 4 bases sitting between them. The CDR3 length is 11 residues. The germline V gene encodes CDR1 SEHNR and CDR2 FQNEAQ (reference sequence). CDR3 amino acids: CASSANNEQFF. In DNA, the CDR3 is TGTGCCAGCAGCGCCAACAATGAGCAGTTCTTC.

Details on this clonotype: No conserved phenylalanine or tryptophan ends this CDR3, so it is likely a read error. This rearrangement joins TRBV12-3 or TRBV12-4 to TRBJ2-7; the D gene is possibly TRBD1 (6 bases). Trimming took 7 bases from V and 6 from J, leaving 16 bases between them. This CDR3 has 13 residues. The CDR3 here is CASTFGRGGEQYS. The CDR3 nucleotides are TGTGCCAGCACCTTCGGCAGGGGTGGCGAGCAGTACTCC.

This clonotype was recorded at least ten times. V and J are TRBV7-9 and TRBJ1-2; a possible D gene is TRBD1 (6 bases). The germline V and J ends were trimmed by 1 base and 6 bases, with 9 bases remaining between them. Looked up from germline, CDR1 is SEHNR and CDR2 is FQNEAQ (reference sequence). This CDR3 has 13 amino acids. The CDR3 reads CASSLVSGDGYTF. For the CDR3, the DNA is TGTGCCAGCAGCTTAGTGTCAGGGGATGGCTACACCTTC.